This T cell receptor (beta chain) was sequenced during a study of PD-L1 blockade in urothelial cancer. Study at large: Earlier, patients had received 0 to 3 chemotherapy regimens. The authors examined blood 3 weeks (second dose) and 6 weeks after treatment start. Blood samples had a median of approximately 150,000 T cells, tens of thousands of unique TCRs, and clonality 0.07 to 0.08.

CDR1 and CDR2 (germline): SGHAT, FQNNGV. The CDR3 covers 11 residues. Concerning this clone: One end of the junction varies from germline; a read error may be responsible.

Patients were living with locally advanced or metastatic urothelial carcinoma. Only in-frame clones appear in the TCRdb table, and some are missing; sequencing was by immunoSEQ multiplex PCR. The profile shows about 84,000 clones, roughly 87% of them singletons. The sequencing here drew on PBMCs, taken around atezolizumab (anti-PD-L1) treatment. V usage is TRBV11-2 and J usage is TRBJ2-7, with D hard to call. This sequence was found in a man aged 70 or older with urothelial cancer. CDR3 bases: TGTGCCAGCAGCTCAGAGGTATCGGTAGACTTC. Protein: CASSSEVSVDF.